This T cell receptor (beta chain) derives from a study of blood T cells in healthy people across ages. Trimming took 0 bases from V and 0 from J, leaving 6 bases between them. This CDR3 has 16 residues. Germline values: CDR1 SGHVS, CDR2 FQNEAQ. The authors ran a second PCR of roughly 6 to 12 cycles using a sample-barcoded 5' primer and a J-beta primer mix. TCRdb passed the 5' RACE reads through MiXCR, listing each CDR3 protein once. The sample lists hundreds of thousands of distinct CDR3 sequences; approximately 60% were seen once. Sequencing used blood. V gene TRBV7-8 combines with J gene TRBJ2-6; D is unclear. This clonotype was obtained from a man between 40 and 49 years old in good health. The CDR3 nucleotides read TGTGCCAGCAGCTTAGCTTCCGCCTCTGGGGCCAACGTCCTGACTTTC. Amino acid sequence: CASSLASASGANVLTF.